This T cell receptor beta chain was recovered during a study of shared clonotypes between healthy human individuals. Points on this clone: The target antigen is unknown.

The study enrolled healthy HIV-negative adults without recent acute infections or vaccinations as donors. Within Nashville, Tennessee resided all donors, each a Caucasian adult. For unsorted samples, genomic DNA was extracted from tens of millions of PBMCs. Trimming took 1 base from V and 4 from J, leaving 3 bases between them. CDR1 and CDR2 from the germline V gene are MGHDK and SYGVNS. The length of the CDR3 is 12 residues. Notes on the study in general: The study sampled only blood, and tissue repertoires likely differ.

Assay: immunoSEQ multiplex PCR; the TCRdb copy retains only in-frame clones and omits some. This sample has 490,000 or so clones, with 76% found just once. Specimen: PBMCs. The rearrangement uses TRBV25-1 and TRBJ2-3; D is uncertain. This TCR came from a woman aged 40 to 55 in good health. Some clones in this sample may be carry-over from other donors' samples. This CDR3 is CASSESADTQYF. In DNA, the CDR3 is TGTGCCAGCAGTGAATCCGCAGATACGCAGTATTTT.